The 27 T cell receptor beta chains listed next were all sequenced from one sample in a study of blood T cell repertoires in COVID-19. Here immunoSEQ multiplex PCR was the method, and the copy in TCRdb shows in-frame clones only, minus some. The sample lists 150,000 to 200,000 clones, about 74% occurring once. What was sequenced was peripheral blood. The receptor set was obtained from a woman over 75 with acute or convalescent COVID-19.

The V call is TRBV28, the J call TRBJ1-6, with D uncertain. The V gene lost 3 bases and the J gene lost 9 bases, with 3 bases spanning the gap. The length of the CDR3 is 11 residues. Germline V gene sequence: CDR1 MDHEN, CDR2 SYDVKM. For the CDR3, the DNA is TGTGCCAGCAGTTTCCGTTCACCCCTCCACTTT. It codes for CASSFRSPLHF. Drawing the rest from reference TRBV28 and TRBJ1-6, the complete variable domain is DVKVTQSSRYLVKRTGEKVFLECVQDMDHENMFWYRQDPGLGLRLIYFSYDVKMKEKGDIPEGYSVSREKKERFSLILESASTNQTSMYLCASSFRSPLHFGNGTRLTVT.

This clone came up a few times. The chain carries TRBV5-4 and TRBJ2-1, with TRBD2 as a possible D gene (6 bases). In germline, CDR1 is SGHNT, CDR2 YYREEE (reference sequence). The CDR3 is 15 amino acids. V dropped 0 bases and J dropped 5 bases, with 12 bases sitting between them. The CDR3 nucleotides read TGTGCCAGCAGCTTGGTGGCGGGACGGAACAATGAGCAGTTCTTC. As protein: CASSLVAGRNNEQFF.

This chain uses TRBV28 with TRBJ1-5; D gene ambiguous. Germline loops: CDR1 MDHEN, CDR2 SYDVKM. V lost 6 bases, J lost 2 bases, and 14 bases lay in between. This CDR3 comprises 15 residues. The CDR3 region has the DNA TGTGCCAGCAGGTTCGGGGATTTGGGCAATCAGCCCCAGCATTTT. Encoded protein: CASRFGDLGNQPQHF. The full variable domain, with the rest looked up from reference TRBV28 and TRBJ1-5, is DVKVTQSSRYLVKRTGEKVFLECVQDMDHENMFWYRQDPGLGLRLIYFSYDVKMKEKGDIPEGYSVSREKKERFSLILESASTNQTSMYLCASRFGDLGNQPQHFGDGTRLSIL.

The chain uses TRBV28 and TRBJ1-1; no clear D. V was trimmed by 2 bases and J by 0 bases, leaving 10 bases between them. Germline assignment: CDR1 MDHEN and CDR2 SYDVKM. CDR3 length: 15 residues. The CDR3 loop reads CASSLVQHLNTEAFF. The CDR3 coding sequence is TGTGCCAGCAGTTTAGTACAGCACTTGAACACTGAAGCTTTCTTT. Full variable domain (outside the CDR3, taken from reference TRBV28 and TRBJ1-1): DVKVTQSSRYLVKRTGEKVFLECVQDMDHENMFWYRQDPGLGLRLIYFSYDVKMKEKGDIPEGYSVSREKKERFSLILESASTNQTSMYLCASSLVQHLNTEAFFGQGTRLTVV.

The J gene is TRBJ2-2, the V gene TRBV9, with D possibly matching TRBD2 (5 bases). Trimming left V 0 bases short and J 15 bases short, with 9 bases between. Germline V CDR1 and CDR2: SGDLS, YYNGEE. The CDR3 sequence is 11 residues long. The CDR3 nucleotides read TGTGCCAGCAGCGTAGAGGAGGCGGTGTTTTTT. Translating it yields CASSVEEAVFF.

This clone was seen more than once but under ten times. The gene calls are TRBV5-5 and TRBJ2-5; D might be TRBD2 (6 bases). Trimming shortened V by 7 bases and J by 4 bases, and 17 bases separated the two germline ends. The CDR3 sequence is 14 residues long. CDR1 and CDR2 (germline): SGHKS, YYEKEE (reference sequence). CDR3 sequence reads: CASVGRGRRETQYF. The CDR3 region has the DNA TGTGCCAGCGTGGGCCGGGGGAGGAGAGAGACCCAGTACTTC.

The V and J genes are TRBV19 and TRBJ2-5; D might be TRBD2 (6 bases). From germline, CDR1 is LNHDA and CDR2 SQIVND (reference sequence). This CDR3 has 15 residues. V lost 3 bases and J 5 bases, leaving 16 bases between the germline ends. The CDR3 coding sequence is TGTGCCAGTAGTATGGGAAGAGGCGCGGGGGAGACCCAGTACTTC. Its translation is CASSMGRGAGETQYF.

The DNA for the CDR3 is TGTGCCAGCAGCTTAGGCGTGACAGGGGGCGATGAGACCCAGTACTTC. It is translated as CASSLGVTGGDETQYF. The genes are TRBV11-2 and TRBJ2-5; TRBD1 matches at 10 bases. The CDR3 covers 16 residues. Looked up from germline, CDR1 is SGHAT and CDR2 is FQNNGV. Unmatched junction bases numbered 7, after V lost 1 base and J lost 5 bases.

The V gene is TRBV12-3 or TRBV12-4, the J gene TRBJ1-2; 7 bases fit TRBD1. The CDR3 loop spans 13 amino acids. V trimming: 7 bases; J trimming: 6 bases; junction bases outside the gene matches: 8. CDR3 sequence reads: CASTADRVHGYTF. The CDR3, as DNA: TGTGCCAGCACCGCCGACAGGGTTCATGGCTACACCTTC.

The chain carries TRBV6-5 and TRBJ1-5; TRBD1 matches at 10 bases. CDR1 is MNHEY, CDR2 SVGAGI, per germline. V lost 6 bases to trimming and J lost 6 bases; unmatched junction nucleotides: 5. This CDR3 has 14 amino acids. CDR3 nucleotide sequence: TGTGCCAGCAGGGCAGGACAGGGGGGTCAGCCCCAGCATTTT. Its protein product is CASRAGQGGQPQHF.

V gene TRBV5-4 combines with J gene TRBJ2-7, with 7 bases aligning to TRBD1. The CDR3 contains 18 residues. CDR1 is SGHNT and CDR2 is YYREEE in the germline V gene (reference sequence). V was pared by 3 bases and J by 7 bases, with 22 bases of the junction left unmatched. CDR3 nucleotide sequence: TGTGCCAGCAGCTCGCCCGACCTAAGACGGACATGGGGACAGGAGCAGTACTTC. This encodes CASSSPDLRRTWGQEQYF.

V usage is TRBV10-2 and J usage is TRBJ2-5; 14 bases line up with TRBD2. Germline CDR1 is WSHSY and CDR2 is SAAADI. CDR3 length: 17 amino acids. The junction had 10 bases not matched to a gene; V was cut back by 6 bases and J by 4 bases. The CDR3 DNA reads as TGCGCCAGCAGATCGGGACTAGCGGGAGCATTGGGAGAGACCCAGTACTTC. Protein sequence: CASRSGLAGALGETQYF.

This clone showed up just once. The CDR3 nucleotides are TGTGCCAGCAGTTTACGGGAGGTGGGGACGGGGGCCCTAGGTGAGCAGTTCTTC. It yields the protein CASSLREVGTGALGEQFF. The chain uses TRBV28 and TRBJ2-1; possible D gene TRBD2, 7 bases. V shed 2 bases and J shed 9 bases, with 26 bases lying between them. The CDR3 length is 18 residues. Germline V gene sequence: CDR1 MDHEN, CDR2 SYDVKM.

This rearrangement joins TRBV28 to TRBJ2-2, with TRBD2 identical over 12 bases. This CDR3 has 16 residues. Looked up from germline, CDR1 is MDHEN and CDR2 is SYDVKM. V lost 4 bases, J lost 6 bases, and 6 bases stayed unmatched. The CDR3 DNA sequence: TGTGCCAGCAGTTCGTCTAGCGGGAGGGGATCCGGGGAGCTGTTTTTT. As protein: CASSSSSGRGSGELFF.

The gene calls are TRBV7-9 and TRBJ1-4; TRBD1 matches at 11 bases. This CDR3 contains 14 residues. The germline V gene has CDR1 SEHNR and CDR2 FQNEAQ (reference sequence). The J segment lost 10 bases and the V segment lost 1 base, leaving 2 bases of the junction unmatched. CDR3 sequence: CASSLDGTGGKLFF. The CDR3 region has the DNA TGTGCCAGCAGCTTAGACGGGACAGGGGGAAAACTGTTTTTT.

The chain combines TRBV5-1 with TRBJ1-2, with D possibly matching TRBD1 (5 bases). Germline lookup yields CDR1 SGHRS and CDR2 YFSETQ. This CDR3 comprises 13 residues. V shed 0 bases and J shed 8 bases, with 11 bases lying between them. Written as DNA, the CDR3 is TGCGCCAGCAGCTTGGAATCGGGGGAGGGCTACACCTTC. As protein: CASSLESGEGYTF.

This chain uses TRBV24-1 with TRBJ2-5; 8 nucleotides align to TRBD1. V lost 5 bases to trimming and J lost 1 base; unmatched junction nucleotides: 5. The CDR3 has 15 amino acids. From germline, CDR1 is KGHDR and CDR2 SFDVKD. The DNA of the CDR3 is TGTGCCACCAGTGCCAGAACAGGGGGCCAAGAGACCCAGTACTTC. Translated, it gives CATSARTGGQETQYF.

V usage is TRBV3-1 (or the pseudogene TRBV3-2) and J usage is TRBJ2-6, with D unclear. The CDR3 is 15 residues long. CDR1 and CDR2 (germline): LGHDT, YNNKEL (reference sequence). Between the trimmed V and J ends, which lost 2 bases and 0 bases, there was a span of 5 bases. CDR3 region: CASSQLDSGANVLTF. The CDR3 DNA reads as TGTGCCAGCAGCCAACTAGACTCTGGGGCCAACGTCCTGACTTTC.

The count of this clone is one. The chain couples TRBV27 to TRBJ2-7; D is undetermined. Trimming shortened V by 3 bases and J by 0 bases, and 15 bases separated the two germline ends. The CDR3 contains 16 residues. Germline values: CDR1 MNHEY, CDR2 SMNVEV (reference sequence). The CDR3 sequence is CASSFSTTLSSYEQYF. The CDR3 region has the DNA TGTGCCAGCAGTTTTTCGACAACATTGAGCTCCTACGAGCAGTACTTC.

The rearrangement joins TRBV28 to TRBJ2-5, with TRBD1 as a possible D gene (6 bases). Between the trimmed V and J ends, which lost 6 bases and 5 bases, there was a span of 10 bases. Germline V gene data show CDR1 as MDHEN and CDR2 as SYDVKM. The CDR3 runs to 12 residues. The chain's CDR3 is CASRTTGETQYF. The CDR3 DNA follows: TGTGCCAGCAGGACTACAGGGGAGACCCAGTACTTC.

The V gene is TRBV11-2, the J gene TRBJ1-3; tentatively, D is TRBD1 (5 bases). The germline gives CDR1 SGHAT, CDR2 FQNNGV. Trimming stripped 1 base from V and 4 bases from J, with 8 bases between. The CDR3 contains 14 residues. CDR3 residues: CASSLGAGGNTIYF. The CDR3 bases are TGTGCCAGCAGCTTAGGGGCAGGGGGAAACACCATATATTTT.

This clone was seen more than once but under ten times. The V call is TRBV9, the J call TRBJ1-2; no reliable D call. V lost 0 bases to trimming and J lost 0 bases, with 9 bases between them. Germline-derived CDR1 and CDR2 are SGDLS and YYNGEE. The CDR3 is made up of 15 amino acids. The CDR3 reads CASSVGDTANYGYTF. CDR3 DNA sequence: TGTGCCAGCAGCGTAGGCGACACAGCTAACTATGGCTACACCTTC.

The rearrangement links TRBV7-2 to TRBJ2-7; a possible D gene is TRBD2 (6 bases). Germline V gene sequence: CDR1 SGHTA, CDR2 FQGNSA. This CDR3 has 13 amino acids. V shed 6 bases and J shed 3 bases, with 12 bases lying between them. The CDR3 is CASSPRELYEQYF. The CDR3 region has the DNA TGTGCCAGCAGTCCACGGGAGCTCTACGAGCAGTACTTC. The full variable domain, with the rest looked up from reference TRBV7-2 and TRBJ2-7, is GAGVSQSPSNKVTEKGKDVELRCDPISGHTALYWYRQSLGQGLEFLIYFQGNSAPDKSGLPSDRFSAERTGGSVSTLTIQRTQQEDSAVYLCASSPRELYEQYFGPGTRLTVT.

The CDR3 reads CASSEGRVNTEAFF. The CDR3 coding sequence is TGTGCCAGCAGTGAGGGTAGGGTTAACACTGAAGCTTTCTTT. The chain couples TRBV28 to TRBJ1-1; no definite D call. This CDR3 spans 14 amino acids. Trimming stripped 5 bases from V and 2 bases from J, with 12 bases between. The germline CDR1 and CDR2 sequences are MDHEN and SYDVKM.

The chain has TRBV11-2 and TRBJ2-3, with 11 bases fitting TRBD2. The CDR3 is 14 amino acids. Germline CDR1 and CDR2: SGHAT and FQNNGV. Germline trimming cut 2 bases from V and 8 bases from J; bases unmatched to any gene: 3. CDR3: CASSLRLAGTTQYF. DNA for the CDR3: TGTGCCAGCAGCTTAAGACTAGCGGGAACTACGCAGTATTTT.

The V call is TRBV5-1, the J call TRBJ2-2; no reliable D call. V lost 1 base to trimming and J lost 5 bases, with 6 bases between them. CDR1 is SGHRS and CDR2 is YFSETQ in the germline V gene. This CDR3 has 13 amino acids. CDR3 in DNA: TGCGCCAGCAGCTTGCCCGGGACCGGGGAGCTGTTTTTT. Amino acids: CASSLPGTGELFF.

The chain employs TRBV5-4 and TRBJ2-5, with 7 nucleotides matching TRBD1. CDR1 SGHNT and CDR2 YYREEE come from the germline V gene (reference sequence). The CDR3 spans 15 residues. J was trimmed by 1 base and V by 4 bases; bases with no gene match: 7. The CDR3 reads CASSTQGVSQETQYF. The CDR3 nucleotides are TGTGCCAGCAGCACCCAGGGGGTCTCCCAAGAGACCCAGTACTTC.